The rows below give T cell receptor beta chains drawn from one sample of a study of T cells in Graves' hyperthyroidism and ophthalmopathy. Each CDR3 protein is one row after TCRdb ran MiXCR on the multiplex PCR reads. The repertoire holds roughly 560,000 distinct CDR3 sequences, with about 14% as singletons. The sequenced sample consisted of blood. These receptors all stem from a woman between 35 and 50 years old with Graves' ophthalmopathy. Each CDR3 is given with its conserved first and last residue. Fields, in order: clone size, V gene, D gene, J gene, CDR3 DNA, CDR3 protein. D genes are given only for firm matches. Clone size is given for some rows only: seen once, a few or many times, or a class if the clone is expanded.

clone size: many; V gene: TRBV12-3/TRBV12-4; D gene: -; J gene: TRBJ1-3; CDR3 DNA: TGTGCCAGCGCACCGGGGGGAAACACCATATATTTT; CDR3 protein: CASAPGGNTIYF
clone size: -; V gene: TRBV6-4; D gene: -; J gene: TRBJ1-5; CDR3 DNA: TGTGCCAGCAGTCGACTCGACAGAGCGGATCAGCCCCAGCATTTT; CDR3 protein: CASSRLDRADQPQHF
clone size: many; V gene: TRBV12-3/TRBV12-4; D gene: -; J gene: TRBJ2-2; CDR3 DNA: TGTGCCAGCAGTTTCGGTCAAGCGAACACCGGGGAGCTGTTTTTT; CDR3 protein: CASSFGQANTGELFF
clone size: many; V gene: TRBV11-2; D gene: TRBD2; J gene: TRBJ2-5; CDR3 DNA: TGTGCCAGCAGCTTAATTTGGGAGGGCCAAGAGACCCAGTACTTC; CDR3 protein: CASSLIWEGQETQYF
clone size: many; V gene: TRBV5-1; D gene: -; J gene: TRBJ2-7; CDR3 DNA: TGCGCCAGCAGCGTTGGGGCTGGAGTCGACTACGAGCAGTACTTC; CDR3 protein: CASSVGAGVDYEQYF
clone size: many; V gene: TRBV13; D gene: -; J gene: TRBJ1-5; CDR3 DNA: TGTGCCAGCAGCTTAGGCAGGAGCTTCGGTCAGCCCCAGCATTTT; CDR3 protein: CASSLGRSFGQPQHF
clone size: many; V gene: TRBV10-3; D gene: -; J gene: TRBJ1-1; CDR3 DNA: TGTGCCATCAGTGCCAGGCCGAACACTGAAGCTTTCTTT; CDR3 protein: CAISARPNTEAFF
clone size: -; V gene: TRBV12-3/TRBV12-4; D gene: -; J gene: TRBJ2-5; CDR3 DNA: TGTGCCAGCAGTTTAATCCTACCACCGGGGGCAGAGACCCAGTACTTC; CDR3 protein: CASSLILPPGAETQYF
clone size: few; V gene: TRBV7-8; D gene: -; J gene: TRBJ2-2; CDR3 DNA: TGTGCCAGCAGCCCTGGACGTTTGCAGCCCCCCGGGGAGCTGTTTTTT; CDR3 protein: CASSPGRLQPPGELFF
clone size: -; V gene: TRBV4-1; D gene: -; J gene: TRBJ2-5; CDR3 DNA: TGCGCCAGCGCCGGGGCAGGGTCCCAAGAGACCCAGTACTTC; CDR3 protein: CASAGAGSQETQYF
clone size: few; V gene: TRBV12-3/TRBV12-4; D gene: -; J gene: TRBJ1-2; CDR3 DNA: TGTGCCAGCAGTACCGGGACCATCGGCGGCTACACCTTC; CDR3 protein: CASSTGTIGGYTF
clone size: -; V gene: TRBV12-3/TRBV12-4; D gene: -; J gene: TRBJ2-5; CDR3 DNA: TGTGCCAGCAGCCCCCCCCCGCCCTCGGGGGAGACCCAGTACTTC; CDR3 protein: CASSPPPPSGETQYF
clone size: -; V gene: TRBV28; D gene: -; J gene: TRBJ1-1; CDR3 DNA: TGTGCCACCCAGGAGGGCTGGTATACTGAAGCTTTCTTT; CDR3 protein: CATQEGWYTEAFF
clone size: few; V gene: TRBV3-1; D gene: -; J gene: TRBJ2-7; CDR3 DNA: TGTGCCAGCAGCCAAGTTGCGGGGTCTCCCGACGAGCAGTACTTC; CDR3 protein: CASSQVAGSPDEQYF
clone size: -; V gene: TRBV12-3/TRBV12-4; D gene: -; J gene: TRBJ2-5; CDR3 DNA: TGTGCCAGCAGTTCCCGGAGGGGCCCCGAGACCCAGTACTTC; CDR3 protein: CASSSRRGPETQYF
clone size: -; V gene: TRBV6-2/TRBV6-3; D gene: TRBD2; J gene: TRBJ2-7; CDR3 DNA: TGTGCCAGCAGCTCCGTCCCCGGGACTAGCGGATACGAGCAGTACTTC; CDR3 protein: CASSSVPGTSGYEQYF
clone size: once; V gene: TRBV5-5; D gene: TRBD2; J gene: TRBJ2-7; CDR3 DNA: TGTGCCAGCAGCTTGGCTAGCGGGGGATACTACGAGCAGTACTTC; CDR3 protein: CASSLASGGYYEQYF
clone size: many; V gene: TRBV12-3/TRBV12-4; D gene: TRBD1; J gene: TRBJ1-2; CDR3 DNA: TGTGCCAGCAGCCCTTATAGGGACAGTCGTTATGGCTACACCTTC; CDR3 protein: CASSPYRDSRYGYTF
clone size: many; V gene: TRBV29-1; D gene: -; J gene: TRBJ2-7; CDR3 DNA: TGCAGCGTTGAAGATGAGGGAGGCGCCTACGAGCAGTACTTC; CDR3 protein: CSVEDEGGAYEQYF
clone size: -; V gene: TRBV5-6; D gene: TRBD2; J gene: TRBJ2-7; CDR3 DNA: TGTGCCAGCAGCGCTACTAGCGGGAGTAACTACGAGCAGTACTTC; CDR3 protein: CASSATSGSNYEQYF
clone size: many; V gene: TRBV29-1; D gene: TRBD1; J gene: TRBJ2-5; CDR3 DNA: TGCAGCGTTCCCGACAGGGAGGAGACCCAGTACTTC; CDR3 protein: CSVPDREETQYF
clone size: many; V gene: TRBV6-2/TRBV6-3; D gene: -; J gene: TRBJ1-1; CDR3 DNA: TGTGCCAGCAGTTACTCGGGTAAAGTCGAACAGTTGAACACTGAAGCTTTCTTT; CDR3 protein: CASSYSGKVEQLNTEAFF
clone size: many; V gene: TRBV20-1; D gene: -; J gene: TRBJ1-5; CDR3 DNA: TGCAGTGCTAGATACGGGGTGAGCAATCAGCCCCAGCATTTT; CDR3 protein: CSARYGVSNQPQHF
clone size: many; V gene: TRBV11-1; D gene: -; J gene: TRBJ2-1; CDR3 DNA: TGTGCCAGCAGCTCGCACCAGGAATTCTCCTACAATGAGCAGTTCTTC; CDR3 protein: CASSSHQEFSYNEQFF
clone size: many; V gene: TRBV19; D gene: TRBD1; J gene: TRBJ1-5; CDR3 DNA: TGTGCCTGCCGGGACAGGGGAGATCAGCCCCAGCATTTT; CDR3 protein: CACRDRGDQPQHF
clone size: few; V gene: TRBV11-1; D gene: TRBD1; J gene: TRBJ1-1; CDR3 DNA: TGTGCCAGCAGCTTAGCCGGACAGGGGAGCGTTCTGAACACTGAAGCTTTCTTT; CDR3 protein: CASSLAGQGSVLNTEAFF